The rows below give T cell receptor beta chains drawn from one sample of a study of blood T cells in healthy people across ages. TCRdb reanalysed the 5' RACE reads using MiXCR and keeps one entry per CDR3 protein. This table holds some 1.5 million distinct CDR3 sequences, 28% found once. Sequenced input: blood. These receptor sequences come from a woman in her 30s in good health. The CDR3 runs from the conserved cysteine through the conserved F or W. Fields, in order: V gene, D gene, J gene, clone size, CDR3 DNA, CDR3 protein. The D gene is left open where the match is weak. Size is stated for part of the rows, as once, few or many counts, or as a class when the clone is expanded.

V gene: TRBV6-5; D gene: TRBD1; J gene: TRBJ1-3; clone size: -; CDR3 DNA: TGTGCCAGCAGTCGTGGGACAGCCCGAGACACCATATATTTT; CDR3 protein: CASSRGTARDTIYF
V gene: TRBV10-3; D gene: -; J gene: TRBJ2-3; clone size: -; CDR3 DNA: TGTGCCATCAGTGGGGCGGGCAGATGCACAGATACGCAGTATTTT; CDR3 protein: CAISGAGRCTDTQYF
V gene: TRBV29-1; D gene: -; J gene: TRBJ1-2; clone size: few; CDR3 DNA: TGCAGCGTTGGGGACATTGAAAATAACTATGGCTACACCTTC; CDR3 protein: CSVGDIENNYGYTF
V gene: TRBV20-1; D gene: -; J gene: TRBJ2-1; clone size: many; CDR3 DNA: TGCAGTGCTAGCGACAGTAGCGGTCGCCACAATGAGCAGTTCTTC; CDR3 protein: CSASDSSGRHNEQFF
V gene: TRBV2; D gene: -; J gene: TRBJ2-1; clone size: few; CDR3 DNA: TGTGCCAGCAGACAGGGTACGTTAGTCAATGAGCAGTTCTTC; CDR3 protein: CASRQGTLVNEQFF
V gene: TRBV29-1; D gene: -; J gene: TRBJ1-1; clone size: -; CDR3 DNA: TGCAGCGTTGTAGGGGATACTGAAGCTTTCTTT; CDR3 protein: CSVVGDTEAFF
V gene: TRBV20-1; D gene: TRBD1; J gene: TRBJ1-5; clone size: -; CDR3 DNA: TGCAGTGCTAACACAGGGGGCGCCAAGGCGGAGCATTTT; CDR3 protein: CSANTGGAKAEHF
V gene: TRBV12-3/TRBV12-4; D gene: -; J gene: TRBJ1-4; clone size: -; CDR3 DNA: TGTGCCAGCAGTTCACAGGGAATTCGTGGTGAAAAACTGTTTTTT; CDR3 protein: CASSSQGIRGEKLFF
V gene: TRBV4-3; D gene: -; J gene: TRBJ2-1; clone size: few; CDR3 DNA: TGCGCCAGCAGCCAAGCCAGCGCTGGGACGGGTGAGCAGTTCTTC; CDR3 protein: CASSQASAGTGEQFF
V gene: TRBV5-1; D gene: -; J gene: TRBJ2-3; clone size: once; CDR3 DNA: TGCGCCAGCAGCTCGGTCAGGGGCTCTAACACAGATACGCAGTATTTT; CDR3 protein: CASSSVRGSNTDTQYF
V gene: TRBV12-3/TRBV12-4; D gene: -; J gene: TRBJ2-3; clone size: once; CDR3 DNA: TGTGCCAGCAGTTTCGGGGAAAGCGACGTCCATACGCAGTATTTT; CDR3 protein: CASSFGESDVHTQYF
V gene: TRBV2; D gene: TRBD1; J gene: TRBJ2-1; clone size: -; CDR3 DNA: TGTGCCTGCAGTCTCTCCGGGACAGGTCACAATGAGCAGTTCTTC; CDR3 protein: CACSLSGTGHNEQFF
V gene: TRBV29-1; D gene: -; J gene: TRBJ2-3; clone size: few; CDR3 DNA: TGCAGCTCCACGTCCGGAGGGGGCACAGATACGCAGTATTTT; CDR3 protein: CSSTSGGGTDTQYF
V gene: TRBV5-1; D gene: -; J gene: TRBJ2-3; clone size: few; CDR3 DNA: TGCGCCAGCAGCTTGGAGCTAGTTGCAGATACGCAGTATTTT; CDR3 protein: CASSLELVADTQYF
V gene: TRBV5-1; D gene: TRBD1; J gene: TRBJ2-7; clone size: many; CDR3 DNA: TGCGCCAGCAGCCCGACAGGGGCCGTCAGGGAGCAGTACTTC; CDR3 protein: CASSPTGAVREQYF
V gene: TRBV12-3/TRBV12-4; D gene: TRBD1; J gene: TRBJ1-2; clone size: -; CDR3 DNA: TGTGCCAGCAGTCCAAAGGACAGGGGGTTCTATGGCTACACCTTC; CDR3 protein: CASSPKDRGFYGYTF